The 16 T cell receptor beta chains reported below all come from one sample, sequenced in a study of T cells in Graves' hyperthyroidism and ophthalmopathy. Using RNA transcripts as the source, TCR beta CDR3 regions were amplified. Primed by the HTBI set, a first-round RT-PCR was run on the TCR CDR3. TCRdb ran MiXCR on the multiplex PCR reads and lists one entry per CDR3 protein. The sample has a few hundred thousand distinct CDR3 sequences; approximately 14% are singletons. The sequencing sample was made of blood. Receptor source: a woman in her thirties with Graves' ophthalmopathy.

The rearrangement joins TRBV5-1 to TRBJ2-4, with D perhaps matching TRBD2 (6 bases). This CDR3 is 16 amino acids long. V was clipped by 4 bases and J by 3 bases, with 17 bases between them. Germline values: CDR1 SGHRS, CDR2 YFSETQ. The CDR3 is CASSGGDRSGKNIQYF. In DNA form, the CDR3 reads TGCGCCAGCAGCGGAGGGGATCGATCTGGCAAAAACATTCAGTACTTC.

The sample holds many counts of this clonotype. DNA for the CDR3: TGTGCCAGTAGTATTGACGCGAACACCGGGGAGCTGTTTTTT. This sequence encodes CASSIDANTGELFF. This rearrangement joins TRBV19 to TRBJ2-2; D not resolved. V lost 3 bases and J 0 bases, leaving 5 bases between the germline ends. The CDR3 extends over 14 amino acids. CDR1 and CDR2 from the germline V gene are LNHDA and SQIVND (reference sequence).

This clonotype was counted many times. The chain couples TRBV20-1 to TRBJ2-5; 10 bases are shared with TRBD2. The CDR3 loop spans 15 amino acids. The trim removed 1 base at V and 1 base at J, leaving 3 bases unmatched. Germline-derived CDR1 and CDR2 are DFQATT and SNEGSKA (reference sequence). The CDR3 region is CSARVSGGFQETQYF. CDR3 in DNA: TGCAGTGCTAGAGTTAGCGGGGGGTTCCAAGAGACCCAGTACTTC.

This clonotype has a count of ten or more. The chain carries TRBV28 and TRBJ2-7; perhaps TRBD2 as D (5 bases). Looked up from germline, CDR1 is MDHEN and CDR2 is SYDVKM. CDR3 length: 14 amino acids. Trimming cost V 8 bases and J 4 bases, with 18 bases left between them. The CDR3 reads CASDGSPLGYEQYF. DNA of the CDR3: TGTGCCAGCGATGGGAGCCCTCTCGGGTACGAGCAGTACTTC.

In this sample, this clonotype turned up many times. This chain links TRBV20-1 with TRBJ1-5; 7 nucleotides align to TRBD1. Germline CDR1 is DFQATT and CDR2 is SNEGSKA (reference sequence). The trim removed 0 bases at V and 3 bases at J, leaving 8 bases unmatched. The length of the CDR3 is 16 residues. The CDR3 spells CSARDPGTAHNQPQHF. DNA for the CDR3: TGCAGTGCTAGAGATCCCGGGACAGCTCACAATCAGCCCCAGCATTTT.

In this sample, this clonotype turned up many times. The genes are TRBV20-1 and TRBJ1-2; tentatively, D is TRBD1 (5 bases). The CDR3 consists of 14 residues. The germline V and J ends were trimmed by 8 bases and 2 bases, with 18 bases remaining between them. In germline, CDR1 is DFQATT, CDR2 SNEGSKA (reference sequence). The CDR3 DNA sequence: TGCAGTCCCTACCAGTTGGGGCAAAACTATGGCTACACCTTC. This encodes CSPYQLGQNYGYTF.

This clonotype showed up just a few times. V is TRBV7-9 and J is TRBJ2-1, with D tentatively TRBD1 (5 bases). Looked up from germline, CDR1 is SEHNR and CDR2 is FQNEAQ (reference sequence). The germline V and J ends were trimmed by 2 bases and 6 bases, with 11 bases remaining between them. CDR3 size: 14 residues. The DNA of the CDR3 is TGTGCCAGCAGCTTACAGGGAATTGGCAATGAGCAGTTCTTC. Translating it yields CASSLQGIGNEQFF.

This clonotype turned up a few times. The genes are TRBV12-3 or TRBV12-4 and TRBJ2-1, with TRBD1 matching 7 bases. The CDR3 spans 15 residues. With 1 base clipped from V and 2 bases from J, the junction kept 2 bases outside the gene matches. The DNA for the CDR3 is TGTGCCAGCAGTTTAGTAAGGGGGCCCTACAATGAGCAGTTCTTC. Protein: CASSLVRGPYNEQFF.

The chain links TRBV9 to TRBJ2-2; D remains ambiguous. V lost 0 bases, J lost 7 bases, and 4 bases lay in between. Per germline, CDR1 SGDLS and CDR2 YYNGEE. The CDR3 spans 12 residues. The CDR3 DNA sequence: TGTGCCAGCAGCGTAGCTCACGGGGAGCTGTTTTTT. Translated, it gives CASSVAHGELFF.

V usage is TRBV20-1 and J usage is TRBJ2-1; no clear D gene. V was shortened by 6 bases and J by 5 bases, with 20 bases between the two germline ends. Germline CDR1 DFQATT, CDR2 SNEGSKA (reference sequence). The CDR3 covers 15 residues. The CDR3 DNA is TGCAGTGCCCCGCCCCCGGGCCCCCATCACAATGAGCAGTTCTTC. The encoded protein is CSAPPPGPHHNEQFF.

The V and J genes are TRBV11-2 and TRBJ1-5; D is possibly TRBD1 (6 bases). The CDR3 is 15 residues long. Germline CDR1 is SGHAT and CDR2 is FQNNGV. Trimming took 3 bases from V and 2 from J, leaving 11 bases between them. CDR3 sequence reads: CASSFGAGGNQPQHF. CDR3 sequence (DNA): TGTGCCAGCAGCTTTGGGGCAGGGGGCAATCAGCCCCAGCATTTT. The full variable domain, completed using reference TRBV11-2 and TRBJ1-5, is EAGVAQSPRYKIIEKRQSVAFWCNPISGHATLYWYQQILGQGPKLLIQFQNNGVVDDSQLPKDRFSAERLKGVDSTLKIQPAKLEDSAVYLCASSFGAGGNQPQHFGDGTRLSIL.

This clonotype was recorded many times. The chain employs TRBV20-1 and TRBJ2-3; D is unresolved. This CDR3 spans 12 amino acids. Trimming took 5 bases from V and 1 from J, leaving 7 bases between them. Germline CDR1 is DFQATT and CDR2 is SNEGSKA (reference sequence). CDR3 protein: CSAGKGTDTQYF. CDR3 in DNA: TGCAGTGCTGGGAAAGGCACAGATACGCAGTATTTT.

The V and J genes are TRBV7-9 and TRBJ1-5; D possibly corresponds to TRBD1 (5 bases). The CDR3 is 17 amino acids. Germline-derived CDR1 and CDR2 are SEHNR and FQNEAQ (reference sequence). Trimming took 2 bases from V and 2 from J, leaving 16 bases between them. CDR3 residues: CASSLRGEGMGNQPQHF. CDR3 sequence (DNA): TGTGCCAGCAGCTTACGGGGTGAGGGGATGGGCAATCAGCCCCAGCATTTT. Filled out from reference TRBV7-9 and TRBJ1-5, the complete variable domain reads DTGVSQNPRHKITKRGQNVTFRCDPISEHNRLYWYRQTLGQGPEFLTYFQNEAQLEKSRLLSDRFSAERPKGSFSTLEIQRTEQGDSAMYLCASSLRGEGMGNQPQHFGDGTRLSIL.

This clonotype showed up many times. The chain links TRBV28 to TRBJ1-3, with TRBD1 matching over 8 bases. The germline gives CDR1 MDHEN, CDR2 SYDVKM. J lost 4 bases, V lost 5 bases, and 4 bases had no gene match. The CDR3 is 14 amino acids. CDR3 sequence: CASSDRGLGNTIYF. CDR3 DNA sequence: TGTGCCAGCAGTGACAGGGGTCTCGGAAACACCATATATTTT. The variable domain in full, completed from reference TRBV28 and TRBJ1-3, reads DVKVTQSSRYLVKRTGEKVFLECVQDMDHENMFWYRQDPGLGLRLIYFSYDVKMKEKGDIPEGYSVSREKKERFSLILESASTNQTSMYLCASSDRGLGNTIYFGEGSWLTVV.

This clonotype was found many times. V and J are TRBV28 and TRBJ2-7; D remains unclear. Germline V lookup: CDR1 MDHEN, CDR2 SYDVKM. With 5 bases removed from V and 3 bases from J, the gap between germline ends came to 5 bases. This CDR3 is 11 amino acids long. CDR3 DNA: TGTGCCAGCAGTGACATCTACGAGCAGTACTTC. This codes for CASSDIYEQYF. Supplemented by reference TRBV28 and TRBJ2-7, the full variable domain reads DVKVTQSSRYLVKRTGEKVFLECVQDMDHENMFWYRQDPGLGLRLIYFSYDVKMKEKGDIPEGYSVSREKKERFSLILESASTNQTSMYLCASSDIYEQYFGPGTRLTVT.

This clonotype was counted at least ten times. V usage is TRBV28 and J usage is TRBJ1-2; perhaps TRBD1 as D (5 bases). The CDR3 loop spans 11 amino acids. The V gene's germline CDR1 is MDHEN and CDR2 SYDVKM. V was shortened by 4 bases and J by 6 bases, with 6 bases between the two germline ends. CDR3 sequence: CASSWGDGYTF. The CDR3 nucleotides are TGTGCCAGCAGTTGGGGCGATGGCTACACCTTC.